This T cell receptor beta chain was profiled in a study of CD8 T cells in Susac syndrome. The CDR3 is made up of 16 amino acids. Germline-derived CDR1 and CDR2 are MGHRA and YSYEKL. Reverse transcription of roughly 0.45 to 1 ug RNA used random hexamers. TCRdb called the immunoSEQ multiplex PCR reads again in MiXCR, with one record for every CDR3 protein. The sample records 400,000 or so distinct CDR3 sequences, approximately 85% being singletons. Comment on this clonotype: Mismatch with germline at one junction end may stem from a read error.

The sample consisted of CD8+ T cells from PBMCs. The rearrangement links TRBV4-1 to TRBJ1-5, with D possibly being TRBD1 (6 bases). The TCR originated in a human donor with multiple sclerosis. The CDR3: CASRQDGGGAEQPQHF. DNA for the CDR3: TGCGCCAGCAGACAAGATGGAGGGGGGGCAGAGCAGCCCCAGCATTTT.